This TCR beta chain was observed in a study of siplizumab effects on memory and regulatory T cells. Notes on the study in general: Siplizumab significantly decreased alloreactive sequences from unstimulated CD4+ memory cells. Sequences below about 10^-5 frequency were poorly captured, limiting mapping of alloreactive clones. It seemed that naive T cells were more diverse than memory cells and were major contributors to the alloresponse.

Notes on this clone: Its antigen remains unknown.

This CDR3 has 11 residues. The V gene lost 1 base and the J gene lost 8 bases, with 5 bases spanning the gap. In germline, CDR1 is DFQATT, CDR2 SNEGSKA (reference sequence). Approximately 100,000 TCR templates per sample were sequenced. Measured with immunoSEQ multiplex PCR; TCRdb has only the in-frame clones, and not every one. Among around 100,000 clones listed, about 94% were seen once. The rearrangement uses TRBV20-1 and TRBJ1-4; D remains ambiguous. This sequence originates from a human donor in good health. The sequenced material came from non-Treg CD4+ T cells sorted from blood. The CDR3 region is CSARGPEKLFF. CDR3 sequence (DNA): TGCAGTGCTAGAGGCCCAGAAAAACTGTTTTTT.